This T cell receptor (beta chain) was found in a study of blood T cell repertoires in COVID-19. Looking at the study overall: The origin of the acute and convalescent COVID-19 samples was the United States, Italy and Spain. The cDNA or gDNA used as material had been derived from T cells, B-cell-depleted T cells, or PBMCs.

Per the original methods: Nucleated cell counts were estimated from reference gene primer amplification. Produced via immunoSEQ multiplex PCR; TCRdb's table is partial and in-frame only. The DNA was the basis for D and trimming; V, J and clone size are from that table. The data show fewer than 200,000 clones, about 80% seen once. CDR1 is MDHEN and CDR2 is SYDVKM in the germline V gene. The CDR3 has 16 amino acids. V dropped 11 bases and J dropped 4; count of bases not matched to a gene: 15. This receptor was taken from a woman aged 70 to 79 with acute or convalescent COVID-19. Sequences were obtained from peripheral blood. The chain links TRBV28 to TRBJ1-5, with 9 bases matching TRBD1. CDR3 in DNA: TGTGCCGTCCGGGGGAGGGGACAGGGCCAGAATCAGCCCCAGCATTTT. Residues: CAVRGRGQGQNQPQHF. The whole variable domain, filled in from reference TRBV28 and TRBJ1-5, reads DVKVTQSSRYLVKRTGEKVFLECVQDMDHENMFWYRQDPGLGLRLIYFSYDVKMKEKGDIPEGYSVSREKKERFSLILESASTNQTSMYLCAVRGRGQGQNQPQHFGDGTRLSIL.